One sample yielded the 13 T cell receptor beta chains listed below, sequenced in a study of blood T cell repertoires in COVID-19. Sequencing used immunoSEQ multiplex PCR; TCRdb keeps in-frame clones, though not all of them. This table has around 250,000 clones, about 87% appearing once. The sample taken for sequencing was PBMCs or T cells enriched from blood (not recorded which). The source is a woman between 45 and 65 years old who had recovered from COVID-19.

In this sample, this clone turned up once. Its ends do not fully match the called genes, so a read error is possible. J is TRBJ2-5 and V is TRBV7-7; 7 bases align to TRBD2. This CDR3 is built from 16 residues. The germline V gene encodes CDR1 SSHAT and CDR2 FNYEAQ (reference sequence). CDR3 sequence reads: CASSAPAGLRAETQYF. The CDR3 region has the DNA TGTGCTAGCAGCGCCCCTGCGGGACTAAGGGCAGAGACCCAGTACTTC.

This clone was picked up one time. V and J are TRBV27 and TRBJ2-7, with D tentatively TRBD2 (5 bases). In germline, CDR1 is MNHEY, CDR2 SMNVEV (reference sequence). The CDR3 totals 13 residues. V lost 2 bases and J 1 base, leaving 6 bases between the germline ends. CDR3 in DNA: TGTGCCAGCAGTTTAAGAGGGTCCTACGAGCAGTACTTC. As protein: CASSLRGSYEQYF.

This rearrangement joins TRBV4-2 to TRBJ1-5; possible D gene TRBD1, 5 bases. The germline CDR1 and CDR2 sequences are LGHNA and YNFKEQ. The CDR3 length is 16 residues. Trimming cost V 5 bases and J 1 base, with 15 bases left between them. CDR3 sequence: CASSYHLGGSNQPQHF. DNA of the CDR3: TGTGCCAGCAGCTACCACCTCGGGGGGAGCAATCAGCCCCAGCATTTT.

The CDR3 protein is CAWSDTGGPNYGYTF. DNA of the CDR3: TGTGCCTGGAGTGATACAGGGGGTCCTAACTATGGCTACACCTTC. This chain joins TRBV30 and TRBJ1-2; 8 positions agree with TRBD1. From germline, CDR1 is GTSNPN and CDR2 SVGIG (reference sequence). CDR3 length: 15 residues. V lost 1 base to trimming and J lost 0 bases; unmatched junction nucleotides: 4.

The CDR3: CASSRQGSSSNQPQHF. The CDR3 DNA reads TGTGCCAGCAGCCGCCAGGGGTCGTCTAGCAATCAGCCCCAGCATTTT. J is TRBJ1-5 and V is TRBV28; D may be TRBD1 (6 bases). This CDR3 is built from 16 residues. The germline V gene encodes CDR1 MDHEN and CDR2 SYDVKM. V was shortened by 6 bases and J by 0 bases, with 15 bases between the two germline ends.

CDR3 nucleotides: TGTGCCAGCAGCGCTCGGACAGGGAATAGCAATCAGCCCCAGCATTTT. Translation: CASSARTGNSNQPQHF. This chain uses TRBV7-8 with TRBJ1-5, with TRBD1 matching 8 bases. The J segment lost 0 bases and the V segment lost 5 bases, leaving 6 bases of the junction unmatched. In germline, CDR1 is SGHVS, CDR2 FQNEAQ. The CDR3 is made up of 16 amino acids.

V and J are TRBV5-4 and TRBJ2-1, with a tentative D call TRBD2 (6 bases). This CDR3 is 14 amino acids long. Germline V gene lookup returns CDR1 SGHNT and CDR2 YYREEE (reference sequence). The germline V and J ends were trimmed by 6 bases and 0 bases, with 10 bases remaining between them. CDR3 in DNA: TGTGCCAGCAAACTAGCTGTCTCCTACAATGAGCAGTTCTTC. Residues: CASKLAVSYNEQFF.

The V call is TRBV18, the J call TRBJ1-6; D might be TRBD1 (5 bases). This CDR3 region has 14 residues. Trimming stripped 0 bases from V and 8 bases from J, with 8 bases between. Per the germline V gene, CDR1 is KGHSH and CDR2 is LQKENI. The CDR3 nucleotides read TGTGCCAGCTCACCACCGGGGGGGGATTCACCCCTCCACTTT. Its translation: CASSPPGGDSPLHF.

J is TRBJ2-1 and V is TRBV7-2; D might be TRBD2 (6 bases). CDR1 is SGHTA, CDR2 FQGNSA, per germline. The CDR3 has 14 residues. The V gene lost 2 bases and the J gene lost 4 bases, with 9 bases spanning the gap. CDR3 DNA: TGTGCCAGCAGCTTACCGGGAGCGTACAATGAGCAGTTCTTC. Translated: CASSLPGAYNEQFF. Drawing the rest from reference TRBV7-2 and TRBJ2-1, the complete variable domain is GAGVSQSPSNKVTEKGKDVELRCDPISGHTALYWYRQSLGQGLEFLIYFQGNSAPDKSGLPSDRFSAERTGGSVSTLTIQRTQQEDSAVYLCASSLPGAYNEQFFGPGTRLTVL.

This clone was found a few times. The chain uses TRBV7-6 and TRBJ2-5, with 8 bases aligning to TRBD2. Germline V gene data show CDR1 as SGHVS and CDR2 as FNYEAQ. V was clipped by 2 bases and J by 5 bases; unmatched bases: 1. The CDR3 extends over 13 amino acids. The CDR3 DNA reads as TGTGCCAGCAGCTTAAGACTAGCGGAGACCCAGTACTTC. This translates into CASSLRLAETQYF.

The V and J genes are TRBV5-1 and TRBJ2-7; 8 bases are shared with TRBD1. CDR3 size: 14 residues. Germline lookup yields CDR1 SGHRS and CDR2 YFSETQ. The J segment lost 5 bases and the V segment lost 3 bases, leaving 7 bases of the junction unmatched. CDR3: CASSWQGAKNEQYF. CDR3 sequence (DNA): TGCGCCAGCAGCTGGCAGGGGGCAAAGAACGAGCAGTACTTC.

The CDR3 loop is CATSDSDSTRSYNEQFF. The CDR3 DNA reads TGTGCCACCAGTGACTCCGACAGTACCCGCTCCTACAATGAGCAGTTCTTC. V usage is TRBV24-1 and J usage is TRBJ2-1; a weak D match, TRBD1 (5 bases). V lost 4 bases and J 0 bases, leaving 15 bases between the germline ends. CDR3 length: 17 amino acids. CDR1 and CDR2 from the germline V gene are KGHDR and SFDVKD.

V and J are TRBV3-1 (or the pseudogene TRBV3-2) and TRBJ2-3; 9 bases fit TRBD2. The germline V gene encodes CDR1 LGHDT and CDR2 YNNKEL (reference sequence). J was trimmed by 5 bases and V by 4 bases; bases with no gene match: 4. The CDR3 extends over 14 amino acids. The CDR3 nucleotides read TGTGCCAGCAGCCTAGCGGGAGAAGGAGATACGCAGTATTTT. Protein product: CASSLAGEGDTQYF.